The present T cell receptor beta chain was sequenced within a study of blood T cell repertoires in COVID-19. Overall study: Some COVID-19 samples were acute and others convalescent; all came from the United States, Italy and Spain. The analysed material was cDNA or gDNA that came from T cells, B-cell-depleted T cells, or PBMCs.

The J segment lost 3 bases and the V segment lost 2 bases, leaving 10 bases of the junction unmatched. Per germline, CDR1 MGHRA and CDR2 YSYEKL. This CDR3 is built from 18 residues. Authors' methods: Estimates of nucleated cell counts were drawn from the amplification of reference gene primers. Assay used: immunoSEQ multiplex PCR; TCRdb lists only in-frame clones, some missing. V and J calls plus clone size are reproduced from that table; the DNA served to infer D and trimming. The repertoire holds about 190,000 clones, with about 88% as singletons. In its sample, this clone was seen many times. J is TRBJ2-3 and V is TRBV4-1; 11 positions match TRBD1. The sequencing sample was made of peripheral blood. This TCR derives from a woman between 25 and 40 years old with active or convalescent COVID-19. CDR3 bases: TGCGCCAGCAGCCAAAAGCCCGTGGGGACAGGGGGTACAGATACGCAGTATTTT. As protein: CASSQKPVGTGGTDTQYF.